The sequence of this T cell receptor (beta chain) was determined in a study of T-cell memory formation after mild COVID-19. Study findings and constraints: CD4+ contracting clones lay mainly in CM and EM, CD8+ ones in EMRA.

The germline gives CDR1 SGHRS, CDR2 YFSETQ. The CDR3 sequence is 17 residues long. J lost 3 bases, V lost 4 bases, and 9 bases had no gene match. It was 5'RACE with constant-segment primers that produced the TCR alpha and TCR beta cDNA libraries, which carried sample barcodes and UMIs. TCRdb passed the 5' RACE reads through MiXCR, listing each CDR3 protein once. Seen here are more than 450,000 distinct CDR3 sequences, approximately 18% observed once, and the top ten hold approximately 12%. Only a few counts were recorded for this clonotype. The antigen remains undetermined. The sequenced material came from PBMCs or a T cell subset sorted from them (not recorded which). The chain employs TRBV5-1 and TRBJ2-7, with 14 nucleotides matching TRBD2. The clonotype was recovered from an adult woman who had mild COVID-19 (a few samples of this study predate the infection). Cell type and time point are not known. In nucleotides, the CDR3 is TGCGCCAGCAGCATTTGGACTAGCGGGGGGACAGGCTACGAGCAGTACTTC. Amino acid sequence: CASSIWTSGGTGYEQYF.